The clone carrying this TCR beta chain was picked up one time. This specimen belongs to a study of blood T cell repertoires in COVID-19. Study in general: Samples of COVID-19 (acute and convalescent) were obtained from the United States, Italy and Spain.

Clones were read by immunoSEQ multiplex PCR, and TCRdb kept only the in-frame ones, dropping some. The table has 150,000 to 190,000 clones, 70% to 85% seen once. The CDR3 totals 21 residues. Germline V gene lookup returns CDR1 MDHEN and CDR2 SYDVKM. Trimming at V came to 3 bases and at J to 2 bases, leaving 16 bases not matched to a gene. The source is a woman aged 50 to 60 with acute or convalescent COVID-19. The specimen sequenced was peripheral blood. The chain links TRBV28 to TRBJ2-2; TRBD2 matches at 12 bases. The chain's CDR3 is CASSFGERLAGVKFNTGELFF. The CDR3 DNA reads TGTGCCAGCAGTTTCGGGGAAAGACTAGCGGGAGTAAAGTTTAACACCGGGGAGCTGTTTTTT.